This TCR beta chain came from a study of blood T cell repertoires in COVID-19. Across the study: Both acute and convalescent COVID-19 samples were obtained from the United States, Italy and Spain.

One Seattle source followed patients from active infection through their disease course. The CDR3 contains 16 residues. V lost 5 bases, J lost 5 bases, and 14 bases stayed unmatched. Germline lookup yields CDR1 SGHAT and CDR2 FQNNGV. Libraries were prepared by immunoSEQ multiplex PCR; TCRdb keeps only in-frame clonotypes and omits some of them. The sample includes around 200,000 clones, about 85% seen only once; the top ten take over 15%. The sample taken for sequencing was peripheral blood. The chain is built from TRBV11-2 and TRBJ2-7; TRBD2 matches at 8 bases. The source of this sequence is a person between 70 and 80 years old with COVID-19, enrolled during active disease. This CDR3 is CASSPMGSGGRNEQYF. Here the CDR3 DNA reads TGTGCCAGCAGCCCCATGGGGTCGGGAGGGCGCAACGAGCAGTACTTC.